The T cell receptor (beta chain) under discussion was sequenced for a study of blood T cell repertoires in COVID-19. Background on the study: Material from acute and convalescent COVID-19 was sourced from the United States, Italy and Spain.

Only in-frame clones appear in the TCRdb table, and some are missing; sequencing was by immunoSEQ multiplex PCR. The repertoire holds a few hundred thousand clones, with 75% to 90% as singletons. V lost 6 bases, J lost 5 bases, and 7 bases stayed unmatched. The CDR3 covers 13 residues. Germline V gene sequence: CDR1 MNHEY, CDR2 SMNVEV (reference sequence). What was sequenced was peripheral blood. The chain joins TRBV27 to TRBJ2-7; 7 nucleotides line up with TRBD1. The TCR was taken from a woman aged 70-85 years with acute or convalescent COVID-19. Written as DNA, the CDR3 is TGTGCCAGCAGGCTGACAGGGACCCACGAGCAGTACTTC. Its protein is CASRLTGTHEQYF.